This T cell receptor beta chain was profiled in a study of T-cell memory formation after mild COVID-19. TCRdb itself ran the 5' RACE reads through MiXCR, one entry per CDR3 protein. The sample comprises about 350,000 distinct CDR3 sequences, about 13% of which are singletons, and 20% to 25% rests with the top ten. This clonotype has more than one count but fewer than ten. V lost 0 bases to trimming and J lost 6 bases, with 8 bases between them. Germline CDR1 and CDR2: DFQATT and SNEGSKA (reference sequence). This CDR3 region has 13 residues. The clonotype was recovered from a man between 18 and 35 years old who had mild COVID-19 (a few samples of this study predate the infection). Cell type and time point are not known. Sequencing was performed on PBMCs or a T cell subset sorted from them (not recorded which). The rearrangement uses TRBV20-1 and TRBJ1-4; a weak D match, TRBD1 (5 bases). The CDR3 is CSAREGGYEKLFF. The CDR3 nucleotides read TGCAGTGCTAGAGAGGGGGGGTATGAAAAACTGTTTTTT.